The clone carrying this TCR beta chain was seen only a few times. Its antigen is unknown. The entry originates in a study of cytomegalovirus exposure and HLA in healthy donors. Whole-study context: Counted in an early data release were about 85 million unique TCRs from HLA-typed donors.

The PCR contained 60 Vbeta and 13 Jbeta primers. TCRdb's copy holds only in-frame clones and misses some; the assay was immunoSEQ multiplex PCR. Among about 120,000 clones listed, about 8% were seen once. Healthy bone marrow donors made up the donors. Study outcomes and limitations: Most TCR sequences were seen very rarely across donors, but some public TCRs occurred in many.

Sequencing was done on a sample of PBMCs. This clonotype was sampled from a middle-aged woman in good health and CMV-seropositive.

Here the CDR3 DNA reads TGTGCCAGCAGCTTAGGGACAGGGCTCAACTATGGCTACACCTTC. Residues: CASSLGTGLNYGYTF. The V and J genes are TRBV11-1 and TRBJ1-2; TRBD1 matches 8 bases. Germline V gene sequence: CDR1 SGHAT, CDR2 FQDESV (reference sequence). The CDR3 sequence is 15 residues long. V gave up 1 base and J gave up 2 bases; unmatched junction bases: 3.